This entry lists 10 T cell receptor beta chains sequenced from one sample in a study of T-cell reconstitution after alpha-beta-depleted transplantation in children (dated by TCRdb to 2015 to 2016). What this sample's treatment or condition label stands for: allogeneic hematopoietic cell transplantation with graft depleted of TCRalphabeta T cells and CD19 B cells. The library relied on PCR. Data came from an Illumina HiSeq 2500. To normalize quantification of the TCRbeta repertoire, the TCR libraries were built with molecular barcoding that relied on unique molecular identifiers. Clones were called with MiXCR by TCRdb after fastp trimmed the public reads at Q25, and only in-frame beta chains were retained. Entries are consolidated by CDR3 protein sequence, retaining the most common genes and DNA. The sample table records about 100,000 distinct CDR3 sequences; around 6.4% of these occur just once. Approximately 25% of the sample lies in the top ten.

Source: PBMCs, mostly from graft donor cells, taken 360 days after TCRalphabeta/CD19-depleted stem cell transplant. The receptors here all came from a male patient between 2 and 15 years old who had a stem cell transplant for acute lymphoblastic leukemia, so the T cells may come from the graft donor.

This clonotype was counted at least ten times. This rearrangement joins TRBV7-9 to TRBJ2-2, with a tentative D call TRBD1 (6 bases). Looked up from germline, CDR1 is SEHNR and CDR2 is FQNEAQ (reference sequence). Trimming removed 3 bases from V and 2 bases from J, with 10 bases in between. The CDR3 is made up of 15 amino acids. CDR3 protein: CASSFRDTNTGELFF. In DNA, the CDR3 is TGTGCCAGCAGCTTCCGGGACACTAACACCGGGGAGCTGTTTTTT.

This clonotype was counted ten times or more. The V and J genes are TRBV24-1 and TRBJ2-1; D unresolved. This CDR3 region has 12 residues. Between the trimmed V and J ends, which lost 4 bases and 4 bases, there was a span of 4 bases. CDR1 and CDR2 (germline): KGHDR, SFDVKD. This CDR3 is CATSDRYNEQFF. The CDR3 region has the DNA TGTGCCACCAGTGACAGGTACAATGAGCAGTTCTTC.

This clonotype was found many times. V usage is TRBV28 and J usage is TRBJ1-6; 8 bases line up with TRBD1. V shed 2 bases, J shed 9 bases, and the junction held 3 bases outside the gene matches. CDR1 and CDR2 from the germline V gene are MDHEN and SYDVKM. This CDR3 has 14 amino acids. The DNA for the CDR3 is TGTGCCAGCAGTTTAGGACAGGGTGGTTCACCCCTCCACTTT. This sequence encodes CASSLGQGGSPLHF.

This clonotype was seen repeatedly, ten times or more. Its ends do not fully match the called genes, so a read error is possible. J is TRBJ2-3 and V is TRBV7-7, with D perhaps TRBD1 (5 bases). The CDR3 has 13 amino acids. Germline CDR1 reads SSHAT; CDR2 reads FNYEAQ (reference sequence). The CDR3 bases are TGTGCTAGCAGCGAAGCAGGGCCAGATACGCAGTATTTT. Translated, it gives CASSEAGPDTQYF.

This clonotype was observed at least ten times. The chain employs TRBV28 and TRBJ2-3; 10 bases line up with TRBD1. The trim removed 3 bases at V and 2 bases at J, leaving 8 bases unmatched. The length of the CDR3 is 17 residues. Germline CDR1 MDHEN, CDR2 SYDVKM. The CDR3 is CASSFPGQGMDTDTQYF. CDR3 coding DNA: TGTGCCAGCAGTTTCCCGGGACAGGGGATGGACACAGATACGCAGTATTTT.

The J gene is TRBJ2-2, the V gene TRBV2; D is perhaps TRBD1 or TRBD2 (5 bases each). This CDR3 spans 15 amino acids. Germline CDR1 SNHLY, CDR2 FYNNEI. V dropped 3 bases and J dropped 3 bases, with 11 bases sitting between them. The CDR3 DNA follows: TGTGCCAGCAGTGACCGGGGCGCGGACACCGGGGAGCTGTTTTTT. It is translated as CASSDRGADTGELFF.

Many counts were recorded for this clonotype. The chain carries TRBV3-1 and TRBJ2-1; the D call may be TRBD1 or TRBD2 (5 bases each). The germline V gene encodes CDR1 LGHDT and CDR2 YNNKEL (reference sequence). The CDR3 is 15 amino acids. Trimming cost V 4 bases and J 6 bases, with 16 bases left between them. This CDR3 reads CASSPLPHGANEQFF. The CDR3 bases are TGTGCCAGCAGCCCTCTCCCGCACGGGGCCAATGAGCAGTTCTTC.

There are a few counts of this clonotype. This chain links TRBV2 with TRBJ2-6, with D perhaps matching TRBD2 (5 bases). This CDR3 spans 17 amino acids. Germline CDR1 and CDR2: SNHLY and FYNNEI. V was shortened by 3 bases and J by 2 bases, with 14 bases between the two germline ends. The CDR3 DNA reads TGTGCCAGCAGTGAGTTAGGGAGCCCGACTGGGGCCAACGTCCTGACTTTC. Its translation is CASSELGSPTGANVLTF. The variable domain in full, with the rest retrieved from reference TRBV2 and TRBJ2-6, is EPEVTQTPSHQVTQMGQEVILRCVPISNHLYFYWYRQILGQKVEFLVSFYNNEISEKSEIFDDQFSVERPDGSNFTLKIRSTKLEDSAMYFCASSELGSPTGANVLTFGAGSRLTVL.

The genes are TRBV5-1 and TRBJ1-5; D is ambiguous. This CDR3 has 15 amino acids. V was trimmed by 1 base and J by 2 bases, leaving 10 bases between them. The germline CDR1 and CDR2 sequences are SGHRS and YFSETQ. The CDR3 reads CASSLNPYGNQPQHF. The CDR3 DNA reads TGCGCCAGCAGCTTGAACCCCTATGGCAATCAGCCCCAGCATTTT.

The sample holds many counts of this clonotype. The rearrangement links TRBV7-8 to TRBJ2-3, with D maybe TRBD2 (6 bases). V was clipped by 4 bases and J by 2 bases, with 13 bases between them. Germline V gives CDR1 SGHVS, CDR2 FQNEAQ. This CDR3 has 15 amino acids. CDR3 in DNA: TGTGCCAGCAGCTCCCCGGCGGGGCCCACAGATACGCAGTATTTT. This sequence encodes CASSSPAGPTDTQYF.